Listed below are T cell receptor beta chains from one sample, sequenced in a study of T cells expressing NK-cell markers. Reanalyzing the 5' RACE reads, TCRdb keeps one entry per CDR3 protein, without DNA. This table lists hundreds of thousands of distinct CDR3 sequences. Sequenced input: blood T cells: a sorted CD56 or NKG2C T cell subset, CD4+ or CD8+ T cells, or bulk PBMC T cells (not recorded which). The source of these receptors is a man in his late teens or twenties in good health. The CDR3 runs from the conserved cysteine through the conserved F or W.

j_call | v_call | cdr3_aa
TRBJ2-1 | TRBV27 | CASSLYPRDPYNEQFF
TRBJ1-2 | TRBV12-3/TRBV12-4 | CASSSDLTYYTF
TRBJ1-2 | TRBV12-3/TRBV12-4 | CASSTPGGFRANYGYTF
TRBJ2-1 | TRBV11-2 | CASREWTSGYNEQFF
TRBJ2-1 | TRBV10-3 | CAIREAAEQFF
TRBJ2-7 | TRBV28 | CASRQSGRAYEQYF
TRBJ2-1 | TRBV28 | CASSYALVPEQFF
TRBJ1-6 | TRBV27 | CASSRLNRDESPLHF
TRBJ1-2 | TRBV30 | CAWAQGLSYGYTF
TRBJ2-3 | TRBV4-3 | CASSQTFQKINWDTQYF
TRBJ2-7 | TRBV10-3 | CAIRAKDRAIEQYF
TRBJ2-2 | TRBV24-1 | CATSVPTGGSNTGELFF
TRBJ2-7 | TRBV6-5 | CASSYRFQRGASEQYF
TRBJ2-5 | TRBV7-3 | CASSLRGSGGETQYF
TRBJ2-3 | TRBV14 | CASSQGGIKLDTQYF
TRBJ2-3 | TRBV10-3 | CAISEIGQGADTQYF
TRBJ2-3 | TRBV28 | CASSAEGQGNTDTQYF
TRBJ2-1 | TRBV29-1 | CSALQGAVEQFF
TRBJ2-1 | TRBV3-1 | CASSTGGAGGLHNEQFF
TRBJ2-1 | TRBV14 | CASSQDTSRSYNEQFF
TRBJ1-1 | TRBV30 | CAWSPGQTEAFF